The clone carrying this TCR beta chain was picked up a small number of times. This CDR3 spans 13 amino acids. Trimming took off 0 bases at V and 7 bases at J, with 9 bases between the two ends. Germline V gene data show CDR1 as WNHNN and CDR2 as SYGVQD (reference sequence). Authors' processing steps: By means of reference gene primer amplification, nucleated cell counts were estimated. Using immunoSEQ multiplex PCR, the repertoire was profiled, and TCRdb retains in-frame clones only, with some absent. For V, J and clone size, that table is used; D and trimming come from the DNA. The sample records about 300,000 clones, 65% to 90% being singletons. The sample is drawn from a study of blood T cell repertoires in COVID-19. As for the study in general: Donors in the United States, Italy and Spain gave samples during acute or convalescent COVID-19. PBMCs, B-cell-depleted T cells, or T cells provided the cDNA or gDNA that made up the material.

Sequencing was carried out using peripheral blood. The J gene is TRBJ1-1, the V gene TRBV10-1; D call uncertain. This sequence was found in a human donor in a cohort sampled during active COVID-19. CDR3 region: CASSESPDSEAFF. The CDR3 coding sequence is TGCGCCAGCAGTGAGTCGCCTGATAGTGAAGCTTTCTTT.